What follows describes a single T cell receptor (beta chain). What it recognizes is unknown. The sample is drawn from a study of blood T cells in healthy people across ages. Overall study context: About one barcoded beta molecule per two T cells came from capture by template switching. Study results and limitations: Roughly linearly, TCR beta diversity per million T cells fell as age increased.

The V gene's germline CDR1 is MDHEN and CDR2 SYDVKM. The CDR3 runs 15 residues. Next came a second PCR, run for about 6 to 12 cycles, which used a sample-barcoded 5' primer along with a J-beta primer mix. TCRdb re-called the 5' RACE reads through MiXCR, storing one row per CDR3 protein. The table has 800,000 to 950,000 distinct CDR3 sequences, about 29% seen once; the top ten hold 10%. This same sample was also taken into another study, of T cells of mothers and their children. This second study says: Sequencing returned over 8 million TCR beta CDR3 reads per mother and around 3 million per child.

The TCR originated in a woman aged 40 to 49 in good health. Sequenced input: blood. The chain has TRBV28 and TRBJ2-5, with 11 bases lining up with TRBD1. The J call may be wrong; the DNA end is better matched by TRBJ2-7. The CDR3 DNA follows: TGTGCCAGCAGTTCGGAGGACAGGGGGCTCGACGAGCAGTACTTC. Translating gives CASSSEDRGLDEQYF.